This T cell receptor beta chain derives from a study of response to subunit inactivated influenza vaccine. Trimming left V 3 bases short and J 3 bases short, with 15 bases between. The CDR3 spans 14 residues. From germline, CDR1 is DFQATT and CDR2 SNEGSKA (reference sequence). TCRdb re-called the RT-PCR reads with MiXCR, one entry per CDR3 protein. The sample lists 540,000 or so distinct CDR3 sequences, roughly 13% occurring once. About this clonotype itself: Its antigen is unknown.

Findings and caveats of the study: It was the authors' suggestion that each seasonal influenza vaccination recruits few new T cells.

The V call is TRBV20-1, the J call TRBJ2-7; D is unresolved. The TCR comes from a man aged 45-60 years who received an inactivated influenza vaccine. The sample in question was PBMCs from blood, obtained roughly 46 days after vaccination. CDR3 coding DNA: TGCAGTGCTAGTTACAGTCCTCTTTGCTACGAGCAGTACTTC. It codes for CSASYSPLCYEQYF.